This entry lists 30 T cell receptor beta chains sequenced from one sample in a study of blood T cell repertoires in COVID-19. Produced via immunoSEQ multiplex PCR; TCRdb's table is partial and in-frame only. The table has approximately 24,000 clones, 80% to 90% seen once. Material: peripheral blood. All receptors come from a man in his 70s with acute or convalescent COVID-19.

This clone was picked up one time. The chain recombines TRBV5-1 with TRBJ2-5; 7 bases agree with TRBD2. V lost 5 bases and J lost 2; bases outside the gene matches: 6. The CDR3 spans 14 residues. CDR1 and CDR2 (germline): SGHRS, YFSETQ. The CDR3 loop reads CASSSGRAQETQYF. The CDR3 nucleotides read TGCGCCAGCAGTTCTGGGAGGGCACAAGAGACCCAGTACTTC.

The rearrangement joins TRBV28 to TRBJ1-2, with D maybe TRBD1 (6 bases). The CDR3 is made up of 15 amino acids. The V end was cut by 7 bases, the J end by 1 base, with 16 bases between. CDR1 is MDHEN, CDR2 SYDVKM, per germline. This CDR3 is CASTTGSAVNYGYTF. CDR3 in DNA: TGTGCCAGCACCACAGGGTCGGCCGTTAACTATGGCTACACCTTC.

This chain joins TRBV19 and TRBJ2-7, with D possibly being TRBD1 (5 bases). CDR3 length: 14 residues. The germline V and J ends were trimmed by 0 bases and 7 bases, with 13 bases remaining between them. Germline CDR1 LNHDA, CDR2 SQIVND (reference sequence). The CDR3 DNA follows: TGTGCCAGTAGTATAGATATCACAGGACGAGAGCAGTACTTC. Translating gives CASSIDITGREQYF.

The chain has TRBV3-1 (or the pseudogene TRBV3-2) and TRBJ2-2; no clear D. V gave up 3 bases and J gave up 7 bases, with 12 bases separating them. There are 14 residues in the CDR3. Germline-derived CDR1 and CDR2 are LGHDT and YNNKEL (reference sequence). DNA of the CDR3: TGTGCCAGCAGCCACAGACACGTTCACGGGGAGCTGTTTTTT. It is translated as CASSHRHVHGELFF.

The CDR3 loop reads CASHGGNQPQHF. In DNA, the CDR3 is TGTGCCAGTCACGGGGGCAATCAGCCCCAGCATTTT. The chain joins TRBV2 to TRBJ1-5; D gene ambiguous. The CDR3 spans 12 residues. Deletions cut 9 bases from V and 2 bases from J, with 8 bases between. Germline CDR1 SNHLY, CDR2 FYNNEI.

V and J are TRBV7-2 and TRBJ2-7; 9 bases are shared with TRBD1. Trimming cost V 0 bases and J 3 bases; bases outside gene matches: 12. The CDR3 runs to 18 residues. Germline V gene data show CDR1 as SGHTA and CDR2 as FQGNSA. CDR3 sequence reads: CASSLALIAGTGSYEQYF. The CDR3, as DNA: TGTGCCAGCAGCTTAGCGTTGATAGCCGGGACAGGGAGCTACGAGCAGTACTTC.

V gene TRBV27 combines with J gene TRBJ2-1, with unresolved D. Germline CDR1 MNHEY, CDR2 SMNVEV (reference sequence). V gave up 3 bases and J gave up 0 bases, with 9 bases separating them. CDR3 size: 15 residues. CDR3 DNA: TGTGCCAGCAGTTTGAGCCATCCCTCCTACAATGAGCAGTTCTTC. As protein: CASSLSHPSYNEQFF.

The chain carries TRBV25-1 and TRBJ1-2, with D hard to call. The CDR3 length is 12 residues. Germline CDR1 and CDR2: MGHDK and SYGVNS. Trimming removed 1 base from V and 7 bases from J, with 7 bases in between. CDR3 DNA: TGTGCCAGCAGTGAATCTGGCACTGGCTACACCTTC. It translates to CASSESGTGYTF.

As regards this clone: An end of the junction differs from the germline gene, which may be a read error. The chain carries TRBV19 and TRBJ1-2; D may be TRBD1 (5 bases). Germline lookup yields CDR1 LNHDA and CDR2 SQIVND (reference sequence). The CDR3 spans 15 residues. This CDR3 reads CASTINSGGGYGYTF. DNA of the CDR3: TGTGCCAGTACTATAAACTCCGGGGGAGGCTATGGCTACACCTTC.

The chain's CDR3 is CASSRSGTEETQYF. CDR3 DNA: TGTGCCAGCAGCCGGTCCGGGACTGAAGAGACCCAGTACTTC. The chain joins TRBV3-1 (or the pseudogene TRBV3-2) to TRBJ2-5; D perhaps matches TRBD2 (6 bases). The CDR3 totals 14 residues. V was trimmed by 4 bases and J by 3 bases, leaving 12 bases between them. CDR1 LGHDT and CDR2 YNNKEL come from the germline V gene (reference sequence).

J is TRBJ1-2 and V is TRBV9; D unclear. From germline, CDR1 is SGDLS and CDR2 YYNGEE. The length of the CDR3 is 15 residues. V gave up 0 bases and J gave up 4 bases, with 13 bases separating them. The CDR3 loop is CASSVATTSGYGYTF. The CDR3 region has the DNA TGTGCCAGCAGCGTAGCTACCACGTCAGGCTATGGCTACACCTTC.

The V call is TRBV5-1, the J call TRBJ2-5, with TRBD2 identical over 7 bases. The trim removed 4 bases at V and 2 bases at J, leaving 8 bases unmatched. The CDR3 contains 15 residues. Germline lookup yields CDR1 SGHRS and CDR2 YFSETQ. CDR3 sequence (DNA): TGCGCCAGCAGCCCGGGCCCCGGGAGGCAAGAGACCCAGTACTTC. Translation gives CASSPGPGRQETQYF.

The chain is built from TRBV6-5 and TRBJ2-7; D is perhaps TRBD1 (5 bases). The CDR3 spans 10 residues. The V end lost 8 bases, the J end lost 6 bases, and 8 bases lay between the germline ends. CDR1 and CDR2 from the germline V gene are MNHEY and SVGAGI. CDR3 loop: CASGRGEQYF. DNA for the CDR3: TGTGCCAGCGGTAGGGGCGAGCAGTACTTC.

This chain joins TRBV6-1 and TRBJ1-2; D call uncertain. Germline V gene lookup returns CDR1 MNHNS and CDR2 SASEGT. The V gene lost 4 bases and the J gene lost 0 bases, with 15 bases spanning the gap. CDR3 length: 16 residues. This CDR3 is CASSGRFGPSNYGYTF. The DNA for the CDR3 is TGTGCCAGCAGTGGCCGTTTTGGCCCCTCTAACTATGGCTACACCTTC.

The V gene is TRBV27, the J gene TRBJ2-3; 10 nucleotides align to TRBD2. V was pared by 5 bases and J by 6 bases, with 5 bases of the junction left unmatched. CDR1 and CDR2 (germline): MNHEY, SMNVEV (reference sequence). This CDR3 contains 14 residues. In DNA, the CDR3 is TGTGCCAGCAGTCAGCGGGAGGGCCGGGATACGCAGTATTTT. Translated, it gives CASSQREGRDTQYF.

This sequence joins TRBV11-3 and TRBJ2-1; 12 bases are a match to TRBD2. The CDR3 runs 18 residues. The V gene end was trimmed by 5 bases and the J gene end by 0 bases; junction bases not matched to a gene: 8. CDR1 SGHNT and CDR2 YENEEA come from the germline V gene. CDR3 sequence: CASSLRLAGVSSYNEQFF. In DNA, the CDR3 is TGTGCCAGCAGCCTCCGACTAGCGGGGGTCAGCTCCTACAATGAGCAGTTCTTC. Full variable domain (missing parts from reference TRBV11-3 and TRBJ2-1): EAGVVQSPRYKIIEKKQPVAFWCNPISGHNTLYWYLQNLGQGPELLIRYENEEAVDDSQLPKDRFSAERLKGVDSTLKIQPAELGDSAVYLCASSLRLAGVSSYNEQFFGPGTRLTVL.

The sample holds a few counts of this clone. The chain links TRBV18 to TRBJ1-6; D perhaps matches TRBD1 (5 bases). CDR3 length: 13 amino acids. The germline CDR1 and CDR2 sequences are KGHSH and LQKENI. V lost 4 bases and J lost 5, with 6 bases in between. DNA for the CDR3: TGTGCCAGCTCACAGGGGAATAATTCACCCCTCCACTTT. Encoded protein: CASSQGNNSPLHF.

The chain carries TRBV2 and TRBJ1-1; the D is unclear. In germline, CDR1 is SNHLY, CDR2 FYNNEI. The CDR3 is made up of 13 amino acids. V was clipped by 6 bases and J by 5 bases, with 13 bases between them. The CDR3 protein is CASRPKRGTEAFF. CDR3 coding DNA: TGTGCCAGCAGGCCTAAAAGAGGTACTGAAGCTTTCTTT.

V and J are TRBV4-1 and TRBJ1-3; D call uncertain. CDR3 length: 15 amino acids. Per the germline V gene, CDR1 is MGHRA and CDR2 is YSYEKL. V was shortened by 3 bases and J by 4 bases, with 13 bases between the two germline ends. CDR3 protein: CASSQGGNGGNTIYF. The CDR3 nucleotides are TGCGCCAGCAGCCAGGGAGGGAATGGAGGAAACACCATATATTTT.

The chain couples TRBV29-1 to TRBJ1-2; TRBD1 agrees at 8 bases. CDR1 and CDR2 from the germline V gene are SQVTM and ANQGSEA. Losses at the gene ends were 6 bases for V and 2 bases for J; bases not matched to a gene: 5. The length of the CDR3 is 13 residues. The CDR3 reads CSVGQGPNYGYTF. The CDR3 DNA follows: TGCAGCGTCGGACAGGGTCCCAACTATGGCTACACCTTC. Using reference TRBV29-1 and TRBJ1-2 for the parts outside the CDR3, the full variable domain is SAVISQKPSRDICQRGTSLTIQCQVDSQVTMMFWYRQQPGQSLTLIATANQGSEATYESGFVIDKFPISRPNLTFSTLTVSNMSPEDSSIYLCSVGQGPNYGYTFGSGTRLTVV.

The chain recombines TRBV6-2 or TRBV6-3 with TRBJ2-7; TRBD2 matches at 10 bases. Germline values: CDR1 MNHEY, CDR2 SVGEGT. The length of the CDR3 is 15 residues. Trimming at V came to 4 bases and at J to 0 bases, leaving 3 bases not matched to a gene. The DNA for the CDR3 is TGTGCCAGCAGTTGGGGACTAGCGAGCTCCTACGAGCAGTACTTC. It yields the protein CASSWGLASSYEQYF.

This clone was detected a few times. The rearrangement links TRBV6-2 or TRBV6-3 to TRBJ2-1; no definite D call. Trimming removed 4 bases from V and 4 bases from J, with 2 bases in between. The CDR3 extends over 11 amino acids. Germline V gene sequence: CDR1 MNHEY, CDR2 SVGEGT. CDR3 in DNA: TGTGCCAGCAGTTTATACAATGAGCAGTTCTTC. This gives the protein CASSLYNEQFF.

This clone has only a few counts. At one end the junction does not follow the germline gene, possibly because of a read error. Within the sample, other DNA sequences also encode this same CDR3. The rearrangement links TRBV9 to TRBJ2-5; TRBD2 is a possible D gene (7 bases). Germline V CDR1 and CDR2: SGDLS, YYNGEE. This CDR3 has 15 amino acids. The CDR3: CPSSGGGGPQETQYF. In nucleotides, the CDR3 is TGCCCCAGCAGCGGAGGGGGGGGGCCCCAAGAGACCCAGTACTTC.

This rearrangement joins TRBV19 to TRBJ2-6, with TRBD2 matching over 11 bases. Germline V gene lookup returns CDR1 LNHDA and CDR2 SQIVND (reference sequence). The trim removed 5 bases at V and 2 bases at J, leaving 26 bases unmatched. This CDR3 has 24 residues. The CDR3 loop is CASSPRGLAGGPFAGFPGANVLTF. The CDR3 DNA reads as TGTGCCAGTAGTCCTAGGGGATTAGCGGGAGGGCCTTTTGCTGGGTTCCCTGGGGCCAACGTCCTGACTTTC.

The chain joins TRBV18 to TRBJ1-4; 9 bases are shared with TRBD1. The V gene's germline CDR1 is KGHSH and CDR2 LQKENI. The CDR3 loop spans 15 amino acids. Unmatched junction bases numbered 3, after V lost 3 bases and J lost 4 bases. This CDR3 is CASSPPGQGNEKLFF. The DNA for the CDR3 is TGTGCCAGCTCACCCCCGGGACAGGGTAATGAAAAACTGTTTTTT.

This clone appeared once. The V and J genes are TRBV4-1 and TRBJ2-1, with 13 nucleotides matching TRBD2. This CDR3 spans 20 amino acids. Germline V gene sequence: CDR1 MGHRA, CDR2 YSYEKL. The V segment lost 3 bases and the J segment 4 bases; nucleotides outside the gene matches: 15. Here the CDR3 DNA reads TGCGCCAGCAGCCACCACCCACTAGCGGGAGGGCCATCCGGGTACAATGAGCAGTTCTTC. It yields the protein CASSHHPLAGGPSGYNEQFF.

The J gene is TRBJ1-1, the V gene TRBV6-5; D possibly corresponds to TRBD1 (6 bases). Trimming shortened V by 0 bases and J by 4 bases, and 15 bases separated the two germline ends. CDR3 size: 16 residues. Germline V lookup: CDR1 MNHEY, CDR2 SVGAGI. CDR3 in DNA: TGTGCCAGCAGTTACTCAGGGGGTTGGAGTAGCACTGAAGCTTTCTTT. This encodes CASSYSGGWSSTEAFF.

This chain connects TRBV5-1 to TRBJ2-7; 10 positions agree with TRBD2. CDR3 length equals 15 residues. CDR1 SGHRS and CDR2 YFSETQ come from the germline V gene. After removal of 0 bases from V and 3 bases from J, the junction contained 3 bases not matched to a gene. The CDR3 sequence: CASSLALAGNYEQYF. DNA for the CDR3: TGCGCCAGCAGCTTGGCACTAGCGGGAAACTACGAGCAGTACTTC.

This chain joins TRBV14 and TRBJ1-4; D remains ambiguous. The CDR3 is made up of 13 amino acids. Trimming removed 1 base at V and 7 bases at J, with 7 bases between. Germline-derived CDR1 and CDR2 are SGHDN and FVKESK. The CDR3 spells CASSQAVGEKLFF. The CDR3 DNA sequence: TGTGCCAGCAGCCAAGCGGTTGGTGAAAAACTGTTTTTT.

The V gene is TRBV2, the J gene TRBJ1-2; 10 bases fit TRBD1. V shed 1 base and J 9 bases; nucleotides not matched to a gene: 5. The length of the CDR3 is 14 residues. In germline, CDR1 is SNHLY, CDR2 FYNNEI. CDR3 loop: CASSEGRQGARYTF. The CDR3 nucleotides read TGTGCCAGCAGTGAAGGGAGACAGGGGGCACGCTACACCTTC.